This T cell receptor beta chain was sequenced in a study of T-cell reconstitution after alpha-beta-depleted transplantation in children. The authors prepared the TCRbeta library with unique molecular identifiers. TCRdb analysed the PCR reads with MiXCR anew, one entry per CDR3 protein. The data hold approximately 980,000 distinct CDR3 sequences, with around 30% observed a single time. Findings and caveats of the study: Several hundred graft clones that had expanded were reportedly the source of alpha-beta T cells about two months after transplant. Newly produced T cells mostly provided counts and TCRbeta diversity after one year, as hyperexpanded clones declined. Recipient T cells and thymic progenitors that survived were the source of the high TCRbeta diversity seen at day 60 in some patients.

Details on this clonotype: Its antigen remains unknown.

Trimming took 0 bases from V and 2 from J; bases not matched to a gene: 5. The CDR3 runs to 16 residues. Germline V gene sequence: CDR1 SGHRS, CDR2 YFSETQ. The starting material was PBMCs, mostly from graft donor cells, obtained 360 days after TCRalphabeta/CD19-depleted stem cell transplant. The chain has TRBV5-1 and TRBJ1-3; 7 nucleotides match TRBD1. The source is a boy under three years old who had a stem cell transplant for SCID, so the T cells may come from the graft donor. The CDR3 DNA reads TGCGCCAGCAGCTTGGGCGGGACAGTCCCTGGAAACACCATATATTTT. It yields the protein CASSLGGTVPGNTIYF.